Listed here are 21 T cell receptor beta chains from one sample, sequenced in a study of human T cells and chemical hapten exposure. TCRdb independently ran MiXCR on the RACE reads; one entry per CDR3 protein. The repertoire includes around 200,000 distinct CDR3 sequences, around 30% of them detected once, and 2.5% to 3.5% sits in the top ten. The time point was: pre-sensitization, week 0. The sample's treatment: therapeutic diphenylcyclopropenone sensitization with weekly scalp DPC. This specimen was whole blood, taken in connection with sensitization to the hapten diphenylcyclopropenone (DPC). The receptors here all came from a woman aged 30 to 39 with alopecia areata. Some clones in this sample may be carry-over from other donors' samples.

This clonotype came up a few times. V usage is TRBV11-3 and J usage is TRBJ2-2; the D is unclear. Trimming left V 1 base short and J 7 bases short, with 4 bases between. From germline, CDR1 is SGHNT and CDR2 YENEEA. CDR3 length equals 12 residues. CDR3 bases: TGTGCCAGCAGCTTAGCGTTCGGGGAGCTGTTTTTT. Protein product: CASSLAFGELFF.

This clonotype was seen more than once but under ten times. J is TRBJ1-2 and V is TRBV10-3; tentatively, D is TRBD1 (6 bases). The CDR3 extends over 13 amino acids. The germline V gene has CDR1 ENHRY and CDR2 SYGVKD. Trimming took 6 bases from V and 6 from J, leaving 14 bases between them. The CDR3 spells CAIRHQGQDGYTF. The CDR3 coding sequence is TGTGCCATCAGGCATCAGGGGCAGGATGGCTACACCTTC.

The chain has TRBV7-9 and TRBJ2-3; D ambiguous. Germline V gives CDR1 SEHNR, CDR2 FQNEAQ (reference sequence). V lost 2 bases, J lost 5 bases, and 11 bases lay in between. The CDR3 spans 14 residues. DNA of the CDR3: TGTGCCAGCAGCTTAACTACCCACATAGATACGCAGTATTTT. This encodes CASSLTTHIDTQYF.

CDR3 loop: CASSRGAGGMGTDTQYF. The CDR3 DNA is TGTGCCAGCAGTCGAGGCGCAGGGGGCATGGGCACAGATACGCAGTATTTT. This sequence joins TRBV28 and TRBJ2-3; 8 bases match TRBD1. CDR3 length: 17 amino acids. The germline V gene encodes CDR1 MDHEN and CDR2 SYDVKM. V dropped 5 bases and J dropped 1; count of bases not matched to a gene: 11.

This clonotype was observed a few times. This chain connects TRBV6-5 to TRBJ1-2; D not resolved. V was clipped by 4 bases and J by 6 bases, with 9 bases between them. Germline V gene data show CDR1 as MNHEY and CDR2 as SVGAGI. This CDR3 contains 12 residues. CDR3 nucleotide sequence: TGTGCCAGCAGTTCACGATGGGATGGCTACACCTTC. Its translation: CASSSRWDGYTF.

CDR3 sequence (DNA): TGCAGTGCTTACAATCAACACGAGCAGTACTTC. Translating it yields CSAYNQHEQYF. The chain links TRBV20-1 to TRBJ2-7; no reliable D call. This CDR3 spans 11 amino acids. Trimming took off 5 bases at V and 5 bases at J, with 10 bases between the two ends. CDR1 and CDR2 from the germline V gene are DFQATT and SNEGSKA (reference sequence).

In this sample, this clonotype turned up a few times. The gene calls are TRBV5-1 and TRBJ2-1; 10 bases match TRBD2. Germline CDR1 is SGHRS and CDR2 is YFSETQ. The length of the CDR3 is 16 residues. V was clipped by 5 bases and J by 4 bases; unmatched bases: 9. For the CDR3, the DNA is TGCGCCAGCAGTACGGAGCGGGGGGGCATTTACAATGAGCAGTTCTTC. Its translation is CASSTERGGIYNEQFF.

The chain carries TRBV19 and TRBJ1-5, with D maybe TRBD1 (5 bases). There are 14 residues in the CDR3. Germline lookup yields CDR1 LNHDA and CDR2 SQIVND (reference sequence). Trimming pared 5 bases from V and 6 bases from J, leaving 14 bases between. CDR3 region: CASSEDRYGQPQHF. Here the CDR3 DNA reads TGTGCCAGTAGTGAAGACAGATACGGTCAGCCCCAGCATTTT.

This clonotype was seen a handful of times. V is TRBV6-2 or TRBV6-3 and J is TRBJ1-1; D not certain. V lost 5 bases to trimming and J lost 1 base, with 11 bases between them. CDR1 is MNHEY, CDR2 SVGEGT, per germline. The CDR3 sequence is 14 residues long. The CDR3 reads CASSSGPPNTEAFF. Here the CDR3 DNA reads TGTGCCAGCAGTAGTGGACCGCCGAACACTGAAGCTTTCTTT.

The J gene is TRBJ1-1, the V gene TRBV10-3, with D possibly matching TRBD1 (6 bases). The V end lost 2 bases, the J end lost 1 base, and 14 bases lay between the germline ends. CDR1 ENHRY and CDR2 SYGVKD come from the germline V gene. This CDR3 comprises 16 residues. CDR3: CAISERGAAENTEAFF. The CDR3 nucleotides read TGTGCCATCAGTGAGCGGGGGGCAGCGGAGAACACTGAAGCTTTCTTT.

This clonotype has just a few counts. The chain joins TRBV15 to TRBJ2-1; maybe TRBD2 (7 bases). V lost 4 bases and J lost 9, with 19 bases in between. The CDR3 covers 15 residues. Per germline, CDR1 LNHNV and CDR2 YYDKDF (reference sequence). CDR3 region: CATSMADGGPVEQFF. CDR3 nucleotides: TGTGCCACCAGCATGGCAGACGGGGGGCCGGTTGAGCAGTTCTTC.

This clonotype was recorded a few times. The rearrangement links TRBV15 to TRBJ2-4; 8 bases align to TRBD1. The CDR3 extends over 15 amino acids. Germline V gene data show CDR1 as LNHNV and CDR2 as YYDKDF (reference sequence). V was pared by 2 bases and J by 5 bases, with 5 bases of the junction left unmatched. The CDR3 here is CATSRRGTGQNIQYF. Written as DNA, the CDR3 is TGTGCCACCAGCAGACGGGGGACAGGACAAAACATTCAGTACTTC.

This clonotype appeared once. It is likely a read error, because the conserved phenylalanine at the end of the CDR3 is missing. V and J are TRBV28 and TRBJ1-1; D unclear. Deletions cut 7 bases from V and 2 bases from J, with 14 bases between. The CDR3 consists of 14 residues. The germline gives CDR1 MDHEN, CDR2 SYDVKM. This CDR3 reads CASTLGQINTEAFL. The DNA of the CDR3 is TGTGCCAGCACCTTAGGTCAAATTAACACTGAAGCTTTCCTT.

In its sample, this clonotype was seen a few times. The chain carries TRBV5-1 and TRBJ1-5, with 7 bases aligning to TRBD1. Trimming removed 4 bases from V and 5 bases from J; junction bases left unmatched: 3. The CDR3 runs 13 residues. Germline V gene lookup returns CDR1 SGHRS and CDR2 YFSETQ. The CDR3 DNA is TGCGCCAGCAGCCCTACAGGGGATCAGCCCCAGCATTTT. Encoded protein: CASSPTGDQPQHF.

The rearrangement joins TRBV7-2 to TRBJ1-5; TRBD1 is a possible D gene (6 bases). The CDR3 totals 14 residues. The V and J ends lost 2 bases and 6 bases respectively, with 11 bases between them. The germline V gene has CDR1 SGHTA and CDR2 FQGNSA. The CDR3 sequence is CASSLTEQGQPQHF. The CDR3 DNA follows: TGTGCCAGCAGCTTAACGGAACAGGGTCAGCCCCAGCATTTT. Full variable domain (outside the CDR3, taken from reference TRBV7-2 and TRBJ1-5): GAGVSQSPSNKVTEKGKDVELRCDPISGHTALYWYRQSLGQGLEFLIYFQGNSAPDKSGLPSDRFSAERTGGSVSTLTIQRTQQEDSAVYLCASSLTEQGQPQHFGDGTRLSIL.

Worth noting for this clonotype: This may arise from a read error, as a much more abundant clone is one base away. The CDR3 DNA reads TGCAGCGTTGCCGCCTCTGGAAACACCATATATTTT. Translated: CSVAASGNTIYF. This sequence joins TRBV29-1 and TRBJ1-3; D remains unclear. This CDR3 is built from 12 residues. Per the germline V gene, CDR1 is SQVTM and CDR2 is ANQGSEA. The ends were cut back, 4 bases at V and 0 bases at J, with 4 bases in the middle.

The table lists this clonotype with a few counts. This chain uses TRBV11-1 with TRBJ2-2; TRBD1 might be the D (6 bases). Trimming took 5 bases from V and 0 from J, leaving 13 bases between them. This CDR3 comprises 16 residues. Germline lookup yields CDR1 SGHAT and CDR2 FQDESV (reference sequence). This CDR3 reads CASSKQGLANTGELFF. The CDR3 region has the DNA TGTGCCAGCAGCAAGCAGGGGCTGGCGAACACCGGGGAGCTGTTTTTT.

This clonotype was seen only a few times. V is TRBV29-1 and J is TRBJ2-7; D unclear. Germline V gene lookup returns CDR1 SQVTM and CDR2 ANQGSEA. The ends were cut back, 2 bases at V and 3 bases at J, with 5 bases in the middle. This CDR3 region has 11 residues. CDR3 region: CSVENGYEQYF. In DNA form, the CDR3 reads TGCAGCGTTGAAAACGGCTACGAGCAGTACTTC.

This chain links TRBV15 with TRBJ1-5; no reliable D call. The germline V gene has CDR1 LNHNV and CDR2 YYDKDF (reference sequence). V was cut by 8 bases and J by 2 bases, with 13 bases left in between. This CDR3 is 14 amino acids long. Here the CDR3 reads CATPPIDGNQPQHF. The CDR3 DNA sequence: TGTGCCACCCCCCCCATTGATGGCAATCAGCCCCAGCATTTT.

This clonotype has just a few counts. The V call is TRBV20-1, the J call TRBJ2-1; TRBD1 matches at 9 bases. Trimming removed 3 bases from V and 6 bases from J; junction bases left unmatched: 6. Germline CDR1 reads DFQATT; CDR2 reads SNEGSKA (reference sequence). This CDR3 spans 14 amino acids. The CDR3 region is CSASGDRVGNEQFF. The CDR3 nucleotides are TGCAGTGCTAGTGGGGACAGGGTGGGCAATGAGCAGTTCTTC.

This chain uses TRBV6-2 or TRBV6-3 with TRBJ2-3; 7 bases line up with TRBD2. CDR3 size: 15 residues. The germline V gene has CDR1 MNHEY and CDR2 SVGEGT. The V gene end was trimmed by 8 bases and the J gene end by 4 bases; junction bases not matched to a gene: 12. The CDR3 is CASGRGGNSADTQYF. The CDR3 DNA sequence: TGTGCCAGCGGACGGGGAGGGAATTCGGCAGATACGCAGTATTTT.